These 32 T cell receptor beta chains were sequenced from one sample in a study of blood T cells in healthy people across ages (dated by TCRdb to about 2015). Libraries were prepared through 5' RACE. The instrument was an Illumina HiSeq 2500. A second PCR of about 7 to 12 cycles was performed with a sample-barcoded 5' primer and a J-beta primer mix. TCRdb trimmed the raw reads at Q25, called clones with MiXCR and kept productive beta chains. Duplicate CDR3 protein sequences are folded into a single record with the most common DNA and genes. Here the sample has hundreds of thousands of distinct CDR3 sequences; 46% occur a single time. 15% to 20% of the sample is taken by the ten largest. The sequencing input was blood. The receptor set was obtained from a man aged 80 or over in good health.

The rearrangement joins TRBV29-1 to TRBJ2-6, with TRBD1 matching over 9 bases. The germline gives CDR1 SQVTM, CDR2 ANQGSEA. With V trimmed by 4 bases and J by 2 bases, 3 bases remained unmatched. This CDR3 is built from 15 residues. The CDR3, as DNA: TGCAGCGTTGGGACAGGGGCCCCTGGGGCCAACGTCCTGACTTTC. Its protein product is CSVGTGAPGANVLTF. Supplemented by reference TRBV29-1 and TRBJ2-6, the full variable domain reads SAVISQKPSRDICQRGTSLTIQCQVDSQVTMMFWYRQQPGQSLTLIATANQGSEATYESGFVIDKFPISRPNLTFSTLTVSNMSPEDSSIYLCSVGTGAPGANVLTFGAGSRLTVL.

CDR3 in amino acids: CASSEVWQQYF. The CDR3 nucleotides are TGTGCCAGCAGTGAGGTGTGGCAGCAGTACTTC. The chain joins TRBV2 to TRBJ2-5; no firm D call. This CDR3 contains 11 residues. Trimming shortened V by 3 bases and J by 11 bases, and 10 bases separated the two germline ends. Germline V gene data show CDR1 as SNHLY and CDR2 as FYNNEI.

This clonotype was recorded once. The chain uses TRBV28 and TRBJ1-6; a weak D match, TRBD1 (5 bases). Germline V gene sequence: CDR1 MDHEN, CDR2 SYDVKM. Between the trimmed V and J ends, which lost 7 bases and 7 bases, there was a span of 8 bases. This CDR3 has 12 residues. CDR3 loop: CASKDRNSPLHF. As DNA, the CDR3 is TGTGCCAGCAAAGACAGAAATTCACCCCTCCACTTT.

This rearrangement joins TRBV11-3 to TRBJ2-3; no reliable D call. Germline V gene lookup returns CDR1 SGHNT and CDR2 YENEEA. V dropped 1 base and J dropped 0 bases, with 8 bases sitting between them. The CDR3 sequence is 15 residues long. CDR3 loop: CASSLVLISTDTQYF. The CDR3 DNA reads as TGTGCCAGCAGCTTAGTCCTAATTAGCACAGATACGCAGTATTTT.

J is TRBJ1-4 and V is TRBV5-1, with D perhaps matching TRBD1 (5 bases). Per germline, CDR1 SGHRS and CDR2 YFSETQ. The CDR3 has 17 amino acids. V was trimmed by 0 bases and J by 13 bases, leaving 25 bases between them. CDR3 nucleotides: TGCGCCAGCAGCTTGGGCGGGGACCCTGCAGTCCGGAGAAGACTGTTTTTT. As protein: CASSLGGDPAVRRRLFF.

This clonotype was seen only a few times. The chain uses TRBV20-1 and TRBJ2-1; 9 positions match TRBD2. V trimming: 2 bases; J trimming: 9 bases; junction bases outside the gene matches: 8. The CDR3 length is 14 residues. Germline V gives CDR1 DFQATT, CDR2 SNEGSKA (reference sequence). The chain's CDR3 is CSARIPGLAGEQFF. The CDR3 nucleotides are TGCAGTGCTAGAATTCCGGGACTAGCTGGTGAGCAGTTCTTC.

The chain is built from TRBV4-2 and TRBJ1-2; tentative D call: TRBD1 (5 bases). Deletions cut 0 bases from V and 4 bases from J, with 18 bases between. This CDR3 is 17 amino acids long. The germline V gene has CDR1 LGHNA and CDR2 YNFKEQ. CDR3 in amino acids: CASSQDYEGERLYGYTF. For the CDR3, the DNA is TGTGCCAGCAGCCAAGACTATGAAGGGGAGCGACTCTATGGCTACACCTTC.

This clonotype was found many times. V usage is TRBV7-9 and J usage is TRBJ2-3, with TRBD1 as a possible D gene (6 bases). V was trimmed by 5 bases and J by 2 bases, leaving 11 bases between them. The CDR3 covers 14 residues. Germline loops: CDR1 SEHNR, CDR2 FQNEAQ (reference sequence). CDR3 residues: CASSHRVNTDTQYF. Here the CDR3 DNA reads TGTGCCAGCAGCCACAGGGTGAACACAGATACGCAGTATTTT.

For this clonotype: No conserved phenylalanine or tryptophan is present at the end of the CDR3, so a read error is the likely explanation. The rearrangement uses TRBV27 and TRBJ2-7, with 7 positions matching TRBD2. Per germline, CDR1 MNHEY and CDR2 SMNVEV (reference sequence). The CDR3 sequence is 17 residues long. V gave up 0 bases and J gave up 2 bases; unmatched junction bases: 10. The DNA for the CDR3 is TGTGCCAGCAGTTTATCGGGTAGCGGGCATTCAACCTACGAGCAGTACTCC. This translates into CASSLSGSGHSTYEQYS.

The chain is built from TRBV25-1 and TRBJ2-5; TRBD2 might be the D (5 bases). The CDR3 length is 13 residues. Per the germline V gene, CDR1 is MGHDK and CDR2 is SYGVNS. V was clipped by 3 bases and J by 4 bases, with 9 bases between them. The CDR3: CASSDFAGETQYF. The CDR3 nucleotides read TGTGCCAGCAGTGATTTTGCGGGAGAGACCCAGTACTTC.

Concerning this clonotype: Germline is not matched at one junction end, which may reflect a read error. This chain uses TRBV7-9 with TRBJ2-3, with 7 bases fitting TRBD1. The germline V gene has CDR1 SEHNR and CDR2 FQNEAQ (reference sequence). The CDR3 consists of 14 residues. DNA of the CDR3: TGTGCCAGCAGCCCGGACAGGTTCGGAGATGCGCAGTATTTT. This encodes CASSPDRFGDAQYF.

The V call is TRBV7-9, the J call TRBJ1-1, with D uncertain. Trimming shortened V by 1 base and J by 6 bases, and 9 bases separated the two germline ends. Germline V gene sequence: CDR1 SEHNR, CDR2 FQNEAQ (reference sequence). The CDR3 runs to 13 residues. The CDR3 region is CASSLDTTPEAFF. The CDR3 nucleotides are TGTGCCAGCAGCTTAGACACCACCCCTGAAGCTTTCTTT.

The rearrangement links TRBV5-1 to TRBJ1-2; 8 bases are shared with TRBD1. V shed 4 bases and J 7 bases; nucleotides not matched to a gene: 12. Germline V lookup: CDR1 SGHRS, CDR2 YFSETQ. There are 15 residues in the CDR3. CDR3: CASSPGDRPTGGYTF. In nucleotides, the CDR3 is TGCGCCAGCAGCCCCGGGGACAGGCCAACAGGTGGCTACACCTTC.

The rearrangement uses TRBV5-4 and TRBJ2-1, with D perhaps assigned TRBD1 or TRBD2 (6 bases each). This CDR3 is built from 14 residues. CDR1 SGHNT and CDR2 YYREEE come from the germline V gene (reference sequence). V was shortened by 4 bases and J by 10 bases, with 18 bases between the two germline ends. As DNA, the CDR3 is TGTGCCAGCAGCGGGGGTGAGGGGGGCCGGGAGCAGTTCTTC. It encodes CASSGGEGGREQFF.

The chain carries TRBV7-6 and TRBJ2-7; tentative D call: TRBD1 (5 bases). V was trimmed by 6 bases and J by 5 bases, leaving 20 bases between them. In germline, CDR1 is SGHVS, CDR2 FNYEAQ. The CDR3 contains 15 residues. CDR3 region: CASSFPPPGSDEQYF. The CDR3 DNA follows: TGTGCCAGCAGTTTCCCCCCCCCAGGGTCTGACGAGCAGTACTTC.

V and J are TRBV24-1 and TRBJ2-5; 9 bases line up with TRBD1. J lost 3 bases, V lost 3 bases, and 4 bases had no gene match. The length of the CDR3 is 15 residues. Per germline, CDR1 KGHDR and CDR2 SFDVKD. CDR3 sequence reads: CATSDPGQGKETQYF. The CDR3, as DNA: TGTGCCACCAGTGATCCGGGACAGGGAAAAGAGACCCAGTACTTC.

This clonotype showed up just a few times. V is TRBV25-1 and J is TRBJ2-5; 7 bases are shared with TRBD2. Trimming took 4 bases from V and 3 from J; bases not matched to a gene: 14. This CDR3 comprises 17 residues. Germline assignment: CDR1 MGHDK and CDR2 SYGVNS. The CDR3 reads CASSGRGSKEREETQYF. Here the CDR3 DNA reads TGTGCCAGCAGTGGTCGCGGGAGCAAAGAGAGGGAAGAGACCCAGTACTTC.

The V gene is TRBV29-1, the J gene TRBJ2-7, with TRBD2 matching over 12 bases. This CDR3 spans 13 amino acids. Germline assignment: CDR1 SQVTM and CDR2 ANQGSEA. Losses at the gene ends were 3 bases for V and 12 bases for J; bases not matched to a gene: 9. The CDR3 DNA sequence: TGCAGCGTTGAGGTGCTAGCGGGGGGGTCGGTGTACTTC. It encodes CSVEVLAGGSVYF.

Only a few counts were recorded for this clonotype. CDR3 DNA sequence: TGTGCCAGCAGCCAAGATATAGGGTCGGGGAGAGGCTACACCTTC. It encodes CASSQDIGSGRGYTF. The chain uses TRBV4-2 and TRBJ1-2; D call uncertain. Trimming pared 0 bases from V and 8 bases from J, leaving 16 bases between. CDR3 length: 15 residues. Germline loops: CDR1 LGHNA, CDR2 YNFKEQ.

The chain carries TRBV12-3 or TRBV12-4 and TRBJ2-4; D gene uncertain. The assigned J gene may be wrong: the sequence end matches TRBJ2-7 better. This CDR3 has 17 amino acids. The CDR3 spells CASSLEIGRQTNYEQYF. The CDR3 DNA reads TGTGCCAGCAGTCTAGAGATTGGCCGGCAGACGAACTACGAGCAGTACTTC.

This clonotype was recorded at least ten times. The chain recombines TRBV29-1 with TRBJ2-1, with D perhaps TRBD2 (5 bases). V was shortened by 5 bases and J by 3 bases, with 14 bases between the two germline ends. Looked up from germline, CDR1 is SQVTM and CDR2 is ANQGSEA. CDR3 length equals 14 residues. The CDR3 loop reads CSVQAGNLYNEQFF. The DNA for the CDR3 is TGCAGCGTTCAGGCGGGCAACCTCTACAATGAGCAGTTCTTC.

This clonotype was detected a few times. The gene calls are TRBV7-9 and TRBJ2-1; 7 nucleotides match TRBD2. Germline CDR1 and CDR2: SEHNR and FQNEAQ (reference sequence). The V gene end was trimmed by 5 bases and the J gene end by 3 bases; junction bases not matched to a gene: 4. The CDR3 is made up of 14 amino acids. CDR3: CASSQRDGYNEQFF. The CDR3, as DNA: TGTGCCAGCAGCCAGCGGGACGGCTACAATGAGCAGTTCTTC.

This clonotype was recorded a few times. The chain joins TRBV9 to TRBJ2-4; D is perhaps TRBD2 (5 bases). Judging by the DNA end, TRBJ2-7 fits better; the J call may be wrong. The CDR3 contains 15 residues. Germline values: CDR1 SGDLS, CDR2 YYNGEE. CDR3 sequence: CASTTIGLPPYEQYF. The CDR3 nucleotides are TGTGCCAGCACGACGATTGGACTTCCGCCCTACGAGCAGTACTTC.

The V gene is TRBV6-2 or TRBV6-3, the J gene TRBJ1-2, with unresolved D. Deletions cut 0 bases from V and 7 bases from J, with 15 bases between. The CDR3 spans 15 residues. CDR1 and CDR2 from the germline V gene are MNHEY and SVGEGT. CDR3 sequence reads: CASSYSQQSSGGYTF. CDR3 DNA sequence: TGTGCCAGCAGTTACTCGCAACAGTCTTCGGGTGGCTACACCTTC.

V usage is TRBV2 and J usage is TRBJ2-1; D not certain. The CDR3 has 13 amino acids. Germline V CDR1 and CDR2: SNHLY, FYNNEI. V lost 6 bases and J 8 bases, leaving 14 bases between the germline ends. CDR3 region: CASRSGAPDEQFF. CDR3 nucleotides: TGTGCCAGCAGATCGGGCGCCCCGGATGAGCAGTTCTTC. Full variable domain (missing parts from reference TRBV2 and TRBJ2-1): EPEVTQTPSHQVTQMGQEVILRCVPISNHLYFYWYRQILGQKVEFLVSFYNNEISEKSEIFDDQFSVERPDGSNFTLKIRSTKLEDSAMYFCASRSGAPDEQFFGPGTRLTVL.

The J gene is TRBJ1-1, the V gene TRBV14, with 9 bases that match TRBD1. The CDR3 length is 16 residues. Per the germline V gene, CDR1 is SGHDN and CDR2 is FVKESK. The V and J ends lost 4 bases and 0 bases, in that order; junction bases with no gene match: 6. The CDR3: CASSRNRDRVNTEAFF. The CDR3 DNA sequence: TGTGCCAGCAGCCGGAACCGGGACAGGGTGAACACTGAAGCTTTCTTT.

The chain joins TRBV5-1 to TRBJ2-3; D is perhaps TRBD2 (6 bases). Trimming cost V 6 bases and J 9 bases, with 23 bases left between them. This CDR3 comprises 15 residues. Germline CDR1 and CDR2: SGHRS and YFSETQ. The CDR3 loop reads CASTQPGLPTGTQYF. DNA of the CDR3: TGCGCCAGCACCCAACCGGGACTGCCGACCGGAACGCAGTATTTT.

This chain joins TRBV6-2 or TRBV6-3 and TRBJ2-7, with D perhaps matching TRBD1 (5 bases). The CDR3 length is 16 residues. V shed 4 bases and J shed 2 bases, with 18 bases lying between them. Germline values: CDR1 MNHEY, CDR2 SVGEGT. The CDR3 nucleotides read TGTGCCAGCAGTTTGTCGAAGACAGTATCCCCCTACGAGCAGTACTTC. Its protein is CASSLSKTVSPYEQYF.

The chain uses TRBV4-2 and TRBJ1-5; no clear D. Germline V gene sequence: CDR1 LGHNA, CDR2 YNFKEQ. There are 14 residues in the CDR3. V lost 3 bases to trimming and J lost 1 base, with 7 bases between them. CDR3 DNA: TGTGCCAGCAGCCAGGATACAAGCAATCAGCCCCAGCATTTT. Translated, it gives CASSQDTSNQPQHF.

This clonotype appeared a few times. The chain links TRBV6-2 or TRBV6-3 to TRBJ2-5, with a possible D match to TRBD2 (5 bases). CDR1 and CDR2 from the germline V gene are MNHEY and SVGEGT. V was cut by 0 bases and J by 2 bases, with 10 bases left in between. This CDR3 comprises 15 residues. The CDR3: CASSYSKRTQETQYF. Here the CDR3 DNA reads TGTGCCAGCAGTTACTCGAAACGGACTCAAGAGACCCAGTACTTC.

This chain links TRBV25-1 with TRBJ2-1, with 12 bases identical to TRBD2. Germline V gene data show CDR1 as MGHDK and CDR2 as SYGVNS. The CDR3 length is 17 residues. Trimming removed 0 bases from V and 6 bases from J; junction bases left unmatched: 6. The CDR3 DNA reads TGTGCCAGCAGTGAATATCGGCTAGCGGGAGGGAGCAATGAGCAGTTCTTC. It is translated as CASSEYRLAGGSNEQFF.

The chain recombines TRBV20-1 with TRBJ2-2; D might be TRBD2 (5 bases). CDR1 and CDR2 (germline): DFQATT, SNEGSKA (reference sequence). The CDR3 sequence is 14 residues long. Trimming shortened V by 4 bases and J by 2 bases, and 11 bases separated the two germline ends. The CDR3 DNA sequence: TGCAGTGCTAACCGACGGGGAAACACCGGGGAGCTGTTTTTT. Translation gives CSANRRGNTGELFF.